Listed here are 19 T cell receptor beta chains from one sample, sequenced in a study of CD8 T cells in Susac syndrome. RNA in amounts of about 0.5 to 1 ug was reverse transcribed with random hexamers. TCRdb used MiXCR to reprocess the immunoSEQ multiplex PCR reads, holding one entry per CDR3 protein. The sample includes some 200,000 distinct CDR3 sequences, around 95% of them seen just once. Sequenced input: CD4+ T cells from PBMCs. Source of these receptors: a human donor with Susac syndrome.

The chain uses TRBV7-7 and TRBJ2-3; 10 bases match TRBD1. From germline, CDR1 is SSHAT and CDR2 FNYEAQ (reference sequence). The CDR3 totals 15 residues. The J segment lost 8 bases and the V segment lost 5 bases, leaving 10 bases of the junction unmatched. CDR3 residues: CASSPGTGVGVTQYF. The CDR3 region has the DNA TGTGCCAGCAGCCCCGGGACAGGGGTAGGGGTTACGCAGTATTTT. The complete variable domain, with remaining parts taken from reference TRBV7-7 and TRBJ2-3, reads GAGVSQSPRYKVTKRGQDVTLRCDPISSHATLYWYQQALGQGPEFLTYFNYEAQPDKSGLPSDRFSAERPEGSISTLTIQRTEQRDSAMYRCASSPGTGVGVTQYFGPGTRLTVL.

The CDR3 region is CASSQDPGSRGNNEQFF. The CDR3, as DNA: TGTGCCAGCAGCCAAGATCCAGGATCCCGGGGAAACAATGAGCAGTTCTTC. The V and J genes are TRBV4-2 and TRBJ2-1; maybe TRBD2 (5 bases). Germline V CDR1 and CDR2: LGHNA, YNFKEQ. This CDR3 is built from 17 residues. V lost 0 bases to trimming and J lost 5 bases, with 17 bases between them.

The rearrangement links TRBV2 to TRBJ2-7; TRBD1 agrees at 8 bases. The length of the CDR3 is 14 residues. Trimming removed 4 bases from V and 3 bases from J; junction bases left unmatched: 5. Germline assignment: CDR1 SNHLY and CDR2 FYNNEI. The DNA of the CDR3 is TGTGCCAGCAGTGGACAGGGGCAACGCTACGAGCAGTACTTC. Translation gives CASSGQGQRYEQYF.

This sequence joins TRBV4-2 and TRBJ1-1; D is ambiguous. Germline values: CDR1 LGHNA, CDR2 YNFKEQ. V lost 0 bases and J 3 bases, leaving 11 bases between the germline ends. The CDR3 is 15 residues long. The CDR3 region is CASSQDIGDYTEAFF. CDR3 DNA: TGTGCCAGCAGCCAAGATATCGGGGATTACACTGAAGCTTTCTTT.

The rearrangement uses TRBV30 and TRBJ2-7; D is undetermined. Trimming removed 3 bases from V and 0 bases from J, with 9 bases in between. The CDR3 is 13 residues long. Germline V gene data show CDR1 as GTSNPN and CDR2 as SVGIG (reference sequence). CDR3 sequence (DNA): TGTGCCTGGAGCCGGGTAAGCTCCTACGAGCAGTACTTC. This encodes CAWSRVSSYEQYF. Full variable domain (outside the CDR3, taken from reference TRBV30 and TRBJ2-7): SQTIHQWPATLVQPVGSPLSLECTVEGTSNPNLYWYRQAAGRGLQLLFYSVGIGQISSEVPQNLSASRPQDRQFILSSKKLLLSDSGFYLCAWSRVSSYEQYFGPGTRLTVT.

This chain links TRBV20-1 with TRBJ1-2; D is unclear. V lost 3 bases to trimming and J lost 2 bases, with 7 bases between them. CDR1 and CDR2 (germline): DFQATT, SNEGSKA (reference sequence). CDR3 length: 12 amino acids. The CDR3 DNA follows: TGCAGTGCTAGTGAGAGAAACTATGGCTACACCTTC. This codes for CSASERNYGYTF.

The chain combines TRBV27 with TRBJ1-1; D not certain. There are 14 residues in the CDR3. CDR1 is MNHEY and CDR2 is SMNVEV in the germline V gene (reference sequence). Trimming stripped 3 bases from V and 2 bases from J, with 10 bases between. The chain's CDR3 is CASSFYRSNTEAFF. CDR3 sequence (DNA): TGTGCCAGCAGTTTTTACAGATCTAACACTGAAGCTTTCTTT.

In DNA form, the CDR3 reads TGTGCCAGCAGCCCCCAGGGGGAAAAACTGTTTTTT. It is translated as CASSPQGEKLFF. This chain joins TRBV7-9 and TRBJ1-4, with D possibly matching TRBD1 (6 bases). This CDR3 region has 12 residues. The germline gives CDR1 SEHNR, CDR2 FQNEAQ (reference sequence). The V end was cut by 5 bases, the J end by 8 bases, with 9 bases between.

This sequence joins TRBV7-9 and TRBJ2-5, with D perhaps matching TRBD1 or TRBD2 (5 bases each). The V and J ends lost 1 base and 6 bases respectively, with 12 bases between them. The CDR3 length is 14 residues. Germline CDR1 reads SEHNR; CDR2 reads FQNEAQ (reference sequence). The CDR3 DNA follows: TGTGCCAGCAGCTTAGGGTTCCGGGACCAGACCCAGTACTTC. It is translated as CASSLGFRDQTQYF.

The chain joins TRBV6-4 to TRBJ2-1; possibly TRBD1 for D (6 bases). CDR1 and CDR2 (germline): MRHNA, SNTAGT. The CDR3 runs to 13 residues. Trimming stripped 2 bases from V and 10 bases from J, with 12 bases between. CDR3 sequence: CASSDLWGHEQFF. Here the CDR3 DNA reads TGTGCCAGCAGTGACCTCTGGGGACACGAGCAGTTCTTC.

This clonotype was detected only once. The genes are TRBV4-1 and TRBJ1-4; D remains ambiguous. The V gene lost 2 bases and the J gene lost 4 bases, with 11 bases spanning the gap. Germline CDR1 MGHRA, CDR2 YSYEKL. The CDR3 consists of 15 residues. The CDR3 DNA sequence: TGCGCCAGCAGCCAAACCGGGTTAGTTAATGAAAAACTGTTTTTT. Protein product: CASSQTGLVNEKLFF.

This sequence joins TRBV6-5 and TRBJ1-2; TRBD1 might be the D (6 bases). V was cut by 6 bases and J by 6 bases, with 14 bases left in between. Germline loops: CDR1 MNHEY, CDR2 SVGAGI. The CDR3 has 13 amino acids. CDR3 nucleotide sequence: TGTGCCAGCAGCAGGGGTAGTGGGAATGGCTACACCTTC. It translates to CASSRGSGNGYTF.

Turning to this clonotype: At one of its ends the junction is not consistent with the germline gene, which may arise from a read error. V gene TRBV7-2 combines with J gene TRBJ2-3; 9 nucleotides align to TRBD2. CDR1 is SGHTA, CDR2 FQGNSA, per germline. This CDR3 comprises 11 residues. This CDR3 is CASSLGTSDSF. CDR3 coding DNA: TGTGCCAGCAGCTTAGGGACTAGCGATTCCTTT.

This chain links TRBV15 with TRBJ2-7; D is unresolved. Germline CDR1 reads LNHNV; CDR2 reads YYDKDF (reference sequence). Trimming removed 0 bases at V and 8 bases at J, with 11 bases between. This CDR3 contains 13 residues. The CDR3 loop is CATSRDKQWQQYF. CDR3 DNA: TGTGCCACCAGCAGAGATAAACAGTGGCAGCAGTACTTC.

V usage is TRBV30 and J usage is TRBJ2-7; either TRBD1 or TRBD2 may supply D (5 bases each). Germline V gene sequence: CDR1 GTSNPN, CDR2 SVGIG (reference sequence). V lost 7 bases and J 2 bases, leaving 12 bases between the germline ends. CDR3 size: 12 residues. The CDR3 sequence is CASGRVAYEQYF. The CDR3 nucleotides are TGTGCCTCGGGACGGGTCGCCTACGAGCAGTACTTC.

This clonotype was counted only a few times. The J gene is TRBJ2-2, the V gene TRBV7-9; 11 bases map to TRBD1. Germline CDR1 reads SEHNR; CDR2 reads FQNEAQ (reference sequence). V shed 8 bases, J shed 5 bases, and the junction held 4 bases outside the gene matches. The CDR3 runs to 14 residues. The CDR3 DNA is TGTGCCAGCTCGGGGACAGGGGGAACCGGGGAGCTGTTTTTT. Protein product: CASSGTGGTGELFF. Variable domain in full (rest from reference TRBV7-9 and TRBJ2-2): DTGVSQNPRHKITKRGQNVTFRCDPISEHNRLYWYRQTLGQGPEFLTYFQNEAQLEKSRLLSDRFSAERPKGSFSTLEIQRTEQGDSAMYLCASSGTGGTGELFFGEGSRLTVL.

The J gene is TRBJ2-5, the V gene TRBV30, with TRBD2 as a possible D gene (6 bases). From germline, CDR1 is GTSNPN and CDR2 SVGIG (reference sequence). This CDR3 spans 14 amino acids. Trimming took 1 base from V and 4 from J, leaving 13 bases between them. Written as DNA, the CDR3 is TGTGCCTGGAGTGCCCCTTGGGGGGTAGAGACCCAGTACTTC. Protein sequence: CAWSAPWGVETQYF.

This clonotype turned up a few times. The J gene is TRBJ1-1, the V gene TRBV7-3; D remains unclear. V was pared by 4 bases and J by 1 base, with 7 bases between. The CDR3 has 13 amino acids. Germline CDR1 reads SGHTA; CDR2 reads FQGTGA. CDR3 bases: TGTGCCAGCAGCTCGACCGGGAACACTGAAGCTTTCTTT. Its translation is CASSSTGNTEAFF. Variable domain in full (rest from reference TRBV7-3 and TRBJ1-1): GAGVSQTPSNKVTEKGKYVELRCDPISGHTALYWYRQSLGQGPEFLIYFQGTGAADDSGLPNDRFFAVRPEGSVSTLKIQRTERGDSAVYLCASSSTGNTEAFFGQGTRLTVV.

The gene calls are TRBV12-3 or TRBV12-4 and TRBJ2-5, with D possibly being TRBD1 or TRBD2 (5 bases each). Trimming took off 6 bases at V and 4 bases at J, with 12 bases between the two ends. The CDR3 spans 13 residues. The CDR3 bases are TGTGCCAGCAGGGCCGGGACCAGAGAGACCCAGTACTTC. Encoded protein: CASRAGTRETQYF.